A selection of T cell receptor beta chains follows, all from one sample in a study of beta chain features in type 1 diabetes. Some clones are missing from TCRdb's copy, which holds only in-frame ones; the method was immunoSEQ multiplex PCR. The sample contains around 25,000 clones, approximately 70% of which appear only once. The sequenced material came from stem cell memory CD4+ T cells from blood. Receptor source: a woman in her thirties or forties with type 1 diabetes. The CDR3 runs from the conserved cysteine through the conserved F or W. The order of the fields is D gene, V gene, J gene, CDR3 protein. A D gene is named only where the DNA matches it firmly.

>TRBD1|TRBV7-8|TRBJ1-2
CASSIWTGGAVSYGYTF
>TRBD2|TRBV28|TRBJ2-5
CASSWTSGRPETQYF
>TRBD1|TRBV7-2|TRBJ2-3
CASSRTGSTDTQYF
>-|TRBV27|TRBJ1-1
CASSTRGGTEAFF
>-|TRBV4-2|TRBJ2-5
CASSQAQGGWGETQYF
>-|TRBV7-2|TRBJ1-1
CASTDLRNTEAFF
>-|TRBV7-9|TRBJ2-7
CASSLRTAAWTYEQYF
>TRBD1|TRBV7-2|TRBJ1-5
CASSLGQGLNQPQHF
>-|TRBV30|TRBJ2-5
CAWSQGTQRTQYF
>-|TRBV19|TRBJ1-1
CASSPRENTEAFF
>-|TRBV4-2|TRBJ1-1
CASSQISRDLAGAFF
>-|TRBV19|TRBJ1-3
CASSLRTPQSSGNTIYF
>TRBD1|TRBV9|TRBJ1-3
CASRGQGGGNTIYF
>-|TRBV9|TRBJ2-6
CASSVEGSGANVLTF
>TRBD1|TRBV7-2|TRBJ1-1
CASRRGQGAGPDTEAFF
>-|TRBV28|TRBJ2-1
CASSLSRQEDEQFF
>-|TRBV5-5|TRBJ2-7
CASSPGTLGSYEQYF
>TRBD1|TRBV11-2|TRBJ1-6
CASSVTGADSPLHF
>-|TRBV7-2|TRBJ2-1
CASSFGGTRSSYNEQFF
>-|TRBV6-6|TRBJ2-3
CASSYVGTGTDTQYF
>-|TRBV19|TRBJ2-6
CASSIVQGKSSGANVLTF
>-|TRBV7-2|TRBJ2-1
CASSSRGSSYNEQFF